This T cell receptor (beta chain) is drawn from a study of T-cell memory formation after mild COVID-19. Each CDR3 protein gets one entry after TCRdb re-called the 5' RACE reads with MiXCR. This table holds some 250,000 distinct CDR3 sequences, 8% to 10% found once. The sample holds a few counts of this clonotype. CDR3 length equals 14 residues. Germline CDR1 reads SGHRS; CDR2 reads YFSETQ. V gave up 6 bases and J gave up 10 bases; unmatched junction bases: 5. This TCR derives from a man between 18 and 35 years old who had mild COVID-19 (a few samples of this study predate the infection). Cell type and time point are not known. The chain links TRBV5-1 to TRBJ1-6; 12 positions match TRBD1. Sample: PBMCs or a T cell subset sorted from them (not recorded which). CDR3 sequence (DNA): TGCGCCAGCACCCCGGGACAGGGGGCCTCACCCCTCCACTTT. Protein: CASTPGQGASPLHF.